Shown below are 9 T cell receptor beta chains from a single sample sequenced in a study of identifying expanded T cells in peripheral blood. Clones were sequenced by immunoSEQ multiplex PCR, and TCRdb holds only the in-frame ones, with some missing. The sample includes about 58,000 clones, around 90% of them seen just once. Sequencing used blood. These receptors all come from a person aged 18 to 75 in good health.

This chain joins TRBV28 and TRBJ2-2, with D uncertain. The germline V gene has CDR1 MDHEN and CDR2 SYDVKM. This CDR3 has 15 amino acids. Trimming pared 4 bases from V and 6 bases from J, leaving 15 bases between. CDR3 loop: CASSSPTPGAGELFF. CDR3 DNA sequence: TGTGCCAGCAGTTCCCCTACTCCTGGTGCCGGGGAGCTGTTTTTT.

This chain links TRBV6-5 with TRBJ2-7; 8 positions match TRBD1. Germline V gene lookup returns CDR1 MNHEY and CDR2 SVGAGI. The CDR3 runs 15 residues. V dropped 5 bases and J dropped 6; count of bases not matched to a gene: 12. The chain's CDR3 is CASSIPTDRGSEQYF. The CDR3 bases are TGTGCCAGCAGTATTCCTACTGACAGGGGCTCCGAGCAGTACTTC.

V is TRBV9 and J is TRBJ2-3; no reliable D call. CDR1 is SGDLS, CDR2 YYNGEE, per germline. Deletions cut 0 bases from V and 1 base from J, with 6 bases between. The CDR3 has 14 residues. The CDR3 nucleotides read TGTGCCAGCAGCGTAGTCAGCGGCACAGATACGCAGTATTTT. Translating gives CASSVVSGTDTQYF.

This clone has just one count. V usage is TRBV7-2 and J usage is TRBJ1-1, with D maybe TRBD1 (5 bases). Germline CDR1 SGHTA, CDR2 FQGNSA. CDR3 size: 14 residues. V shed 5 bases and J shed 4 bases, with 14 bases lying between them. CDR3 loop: CASSPRGGITEAFF. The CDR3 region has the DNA TGTGCCAGCAGCCCGAGGGGTGGAATCACTGAAGCTTTCTTT.

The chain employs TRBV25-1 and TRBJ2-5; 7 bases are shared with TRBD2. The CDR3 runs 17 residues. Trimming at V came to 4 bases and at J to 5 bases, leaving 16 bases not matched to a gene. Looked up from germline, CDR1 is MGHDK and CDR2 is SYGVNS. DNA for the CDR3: TGTGCCAGCAGTGGCTACCGTCTCGGGGCCGGGGGGGAGACCCAGTACTTC. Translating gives CASSGYRLGAGGETQYF.

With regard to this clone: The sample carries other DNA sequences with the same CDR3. The CDR3 is CASSPADNYGYTF. The CDR3 nucleotides are TGTGCCAGCTCACCAGCAGATAACTATGGCTACACCTTC. The chain joins TRBV18 to TRBJ1-2; no clear D gene. Germline CDR1 is KGHSH and CDR2 is LQKENI. The CDR3 sequence is 13 residues long. V was shortened by 2 bases and J by 1 base, with 5 bases between the two germline ends. The full variable domain, in which reference TRBV18 and TRBJ1-2 provide the parts outside the CDR3, is NAGVMQNPRHLVRRRGQEARLRCSPMKGHSHVYWYRQLPEEGLKFMVYLQKENIIDESGMPKERFSAEFPKEGPSILRIQQVVRGDSAAYFCASSPADNYGYTFGSGTRLTVV.

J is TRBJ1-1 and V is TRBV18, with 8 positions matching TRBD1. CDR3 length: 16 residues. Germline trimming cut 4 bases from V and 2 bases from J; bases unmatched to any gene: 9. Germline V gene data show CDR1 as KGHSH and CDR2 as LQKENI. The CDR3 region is CASSRIVQGANTEAFF. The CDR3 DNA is TGTGCCAGCTCACGTATTGTCCAGGGGGCTAACACTGAAGCTTTCTTT.

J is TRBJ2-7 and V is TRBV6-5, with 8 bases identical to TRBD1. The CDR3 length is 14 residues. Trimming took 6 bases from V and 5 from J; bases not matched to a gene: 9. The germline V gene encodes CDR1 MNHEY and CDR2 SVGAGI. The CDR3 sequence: CASSRTGRSNEQYF. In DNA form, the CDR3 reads TGTGCCAGCAGCAGGACAGGGCGCAGCAACGAGCAGTACTTC.

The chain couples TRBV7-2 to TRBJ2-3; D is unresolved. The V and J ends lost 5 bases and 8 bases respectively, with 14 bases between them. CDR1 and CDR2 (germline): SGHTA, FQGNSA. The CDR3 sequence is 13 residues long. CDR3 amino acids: CASSPLVIRTQYF. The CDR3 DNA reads TGTGCCAGCAGCCCACTGGTGATACGTACGCAGTATTTT.